These T cell receptor beta chains were read from a single sample in a study of T cell repertoires in cytomegalovirus infection. TCRdb independently ran MiXCR on the reads; one entry per CDR3 protein. The sample has roughly 76,000 distinct CDR3 sequences; 3.7% are singletons. Sequencing was performed on PBMCs. Receptors were obtained from a human donor in good health (CMV status not recorded). Some clones in this sample may be carry-over from other donors' samples. The CDR3 runs from the conserved cysteine through the conserved F or W. The D gene is left open where the match is weak. A clone size is listed for some rows: how often the clone was seen (once, few, many), or a class if it is expanded.

many TRBJ2-7 10 TRBV19 - TGTGGGAAGGAGACCTACGAGCAGTACTTC CGKETYEQYF
many TRBJ2-3 14 TRBV19 - TGTGCCAGTAAAAGGGGCCTGAGCACAGATACGCAGTATTTT CASKRGLSTDTQYF
many TRBJ1-3 14 TRBV10-3 - TGTGCCATCATGGTGGGGTATCCAAGAAACACCATATATTTT CAIMVGYPRNTIYF
many TRBJ2-1 16 TRBV6-1 TRBD2 TGTGCCAGCAGTGAAGCGCTTGGCGGGGGATACAATGAGCAGTTCTTC CASSEALGGGYNEQFF
many TRBJ2-5 14 TRBV3-1 - TGTGCCAGCAGCCAAGATCATGGGGCCGGGACCCAGTACTTC CASSQDHGAGTQYF
many TRBJ2-4 16 TRBV7-8 - TGTGCCAGCAGCCTCAGGGAAGTTAGTGCGAAAAACATTCAGTACTTC CASSLREVSAKNIQYF
many TRBJ1-6 16 TRBV4-1 - TGCGCCAGCAGCCAAGAATTCAGACTCTATAATTCACCCCTCCACTTT CASSQEFRLYNSPLHF
many TRBJ2-3 16 TRBV15 - TGTGCCACCAGCAGAGGGATCGGGACGGGCACAGATACGCAGTATTTT CATSRGIGTGTDTQYF
many TRBJ1-1 18 TRBV5-5 - TGTGTCAGCAGCTTGATCCGGGTGGCAGGGGTCCATAGCACTGAAGCTTTCTTT CVSSLIRVAGVHSTEAFF
many TRBJ1-1 14 TRBV12-3/TRBV12-4 - TGTGCCAGCAGTCCGTACAAAAGGAACACTGAAGCTTTCTTT CASSPYKRNTEAFF
many TRBJ2-7 12 TRBV29-1 - TGCAGCGTTTCCCCGGCCCCGAGGGAGCAGTACTTC CSVSPAPREQYF
many TRBJ1-2 23 TRBV7-2 TRBD1 TGTGCCAGCAGCGCCCCGGGACAGGGACCGGCTCCTTCTACGGCCGGCAATAACTATGGCTACACCTTC CASSAPGQGPAPSTAGNNYGYTF
many TRBJ2-3 13 TRBV7-8 - TGTGCCAGCAGCTTAGAGGGGACTGGGTCGCAGTATTTT CASSLEGTGSQYF
many TRBJ1-1 14 TRBV12-3/TRBV12-4 - TGTGCCAGCAGTTTCTCCCGGGACACCCTAGACGCTTTCTTT CASSFSRDTLDAFF
many TRBJ2-6 10 TRBV5-6 - TGTGCCAGCAGCTTGGTGCCCAAGACTTTC CASSLVPKTF
many TRBJ2-7 14 TRBV20-1 TRBD1 TGCAGTGCTAGGGGGACAGCCGAGGATTACGAGCAGTACTTC CSARGTAEDYEQYF
many TRBJ2-5 13 TRBV20-1 - TGCAGTGCTAGCTTCCTAGCGCAAGAGACCCAGTACTTC CSASFLAQETQYF
many TRBJ1-1 16 TRBV20-1 - TGCAGTGCTAGAGATCCGACGCGATTCATGAACACTGAAGCTTTCTTT CSARDPTRFMNTEAFF
many TRBJ2-7 13 TRBV20-1 TRBD1 TGCAGTGCTCCGACAGGGTCCTCCTACGAGCAGTACTTC CSAPTGSSYEQYF
many TRBJ1-5 14 TRBV7-9 - TGTGCCAGCAGTACTGACCGATTCAATCAGCCCCAGCATTTT CASSTDRFNQPQHF
many TRBJ1-2 15 TRBV15 - TGTGCCACCAGCAGCCCTTGGGGAGGGGTGGATGGCTACACCTTC CATSSPWGGVDGYTF
many TRBJ1-2 16 TRBV7-9 TRBD1 TGTGCCAGCAGCTTAGCCCATACGACAGGGGGGAATGGCTACACCTTC CASSLAHTTGGNGYTF
many TRBJ2-1 14 TRBV5-4 - TGTGCCAGCAGCTTGAATGGCGCCTACAATGAGCAGTTCTTC CASSLNGAYNEQFF
many TRBJ1-4 13 TRBV12-3/TRBV12-4 TRBD1 TGTGCCAGCAGCCCTACAGGGGAAGAAAAACTGTTTTTT CASSPTGEEKLFF
many TRBJ1-2 17 TRBV5-1 TRBD1 TGCGCCAGCAGGCATGGACAGGGGGTTATTCTTAACTATGGCTACACCTTC CASRHGQGVILNYGYTF
many TRBJ1-1 15 TRBV12-3/TRBV12-4 - TGTGCCAGCAGTTTTTCCGGCCGCCCGAACACTGAAGCTTTCTTT CASSFSGRPNTEAFF
many TRBJ2-3 15 TRBV7-8 - TGTGCCAGCAGCTTAGGGCAGGCGGGGACAGATACGCAGTATTTT CASSLGQAGTDTQYF
many TRBJ2-5 14 TRBV28 - TGTGCCAGCAGTTCCTCCGGGGTGGGCGAGACCCAGTACTTC CASSSSGVGETQYF
many TRBJ2-7 14 TRBV5-1 - TGCGCCAGCAGCTTGGCCGGGACAACCTACGAGCAGTACTTC CASSLAGTTYEQYF
many TRBJ1-1 14 TRBV7-2 - TGTGCCAGCAGCTTAAAACCGCCCGATACTGAAGCTTTCTTT CASSLKPPDTEAFF
many TRBJ2-7 14 TRBV28 - TGTGCCAGCAGATACTATGGCGCTGGCTACGAGCAGTACTTC CASRYYGAGYEQYF
many TRBJ1-2 13 TRBV6-2/TRBV6-3 - TGTGCCAGCAGTTACGGACCTAACTATGGCTACACCTTC CASSYGPNYGYTF
few TRBJ2-4 16 TRBV7-2 TRBD1 TGTGCCAGCAGCTCCGGACAGGGAATGACCAAAAACATTCAGTACTTC CASSSGQGMTKNIQYF
many TRBJ1-6 13 TRBV12-3/TRBV12-4 - TGTGCCAGCAGTTTACGGGGCGAGTCACCCCTCCACTTT CASSLRGESPLHF
many TRBJ2-1 17 TRBV6-6 - TGTGCCAGCAGTTACTCGAGCCCCCGAGGGATCTACAATGAGCAGTTCTTC CASSYSSPRGIYNEQFF
many TRBJ1-6 14 TRBV7-2 - TGTGCCAGCAGCTGGACACCCTATAATTCACCCCTCCACTTT CASSWTPYNSPLHF
many TRBJ1-2 15 TRBV2 - TGTGCCAGCAGTGAAACTCGGGGCAGGGGATATGGCTACACCTTC CASSETRGRGYGYTF
many TRBJ2-3 15 TRBV12-3/TRBV12-4 TRBD1 TGTGCCAGCAGTTTAAGGGGGCTGGAGACAGATACGCAGTATTTT CASSLRGLETDTQYF
- TRBJ1-1 15 TRBV7-2 - TGTGCCAGCAGCTACGGAGGGGCGGGGAACACTGAAGCTTTCTTT CASSYGGAGNTEAFF
many TRBJ1-1 14 TRBV7-6 - TGTGCCAGCAGCTTAAGACAGTCCGTCTCTGAAGCTTTCTTT CASSLRQSVSEAFF
many TRBJ2-3 13 TRBV10-2 - TGCGCCAGCAGGGCCCCCGATTTGGATACGCAGTATTTT CASRAPDLDTQYF
many TRBJ2-6 14 TRBV7-9 - TGTGCCAGCGGGCCGGGATCGGGGGCCAACGTCCTGACTTTC CASGPGSGANVLTF
many TRBJ1-1 11 TRBV6-2/TRBV6-3 - TGTGCCAGCAGCCGGGTGACTGAAGCTTTCTTT CASSRVTEAFF
many TRBJ1-2 13 TRBV6-5 - TGTGCCAGCAGTCCGGACGGAACCTATGGCTACACCTTC CASSPDGTYGYTF
many TRBJ1-4 14 TRBV6-5 - TGTGCCAGCAGCCCCCGTTTAGAGAATGAAAAACTGTTTTTT CASSPRLENEKLFF
many TRBJ1-6 15 TRBV11-2 TRBD1 TGTGCCAGCAGCCATGGACAGGGGTTTAATTCACCCCTCCACTTT CASSHGQGFNSPLHF
many TRBJ2-5 14 TRBV28 - TGTGCCAGCAGTTTAATGAGGGCGAGAGAGACCCAGTACTTC CASSLMRARETQYF
many TRBJ2-5 12 TRBV7-3 - TGTGCCAGCAGCCCCGACCAAGAGACCCAGTACTTC CASSPDQETQYF
many TRBJ2-3 14 TRBV12-3/TRBV12-4 - TGTGCCAGCAAGAGGGACACAATCGCAGATACGCAGTATTTT CASKRDTIADTQYF
many TRBJ2-7 16 TRBV27 - TGTGCCAGCAGTTTATCCCGAGGCAGGGGAACCTACGAGCAGTACTTC CASSLSRGRGTYEQYF
many TRBJ2-6 17 TRBV2 - TGTGCCAGCAAAAACCGTCCGGGCATCTCTGGGGCCAACGTCCTGACTTTC CASKNRPGISGANVLTF
many TRBJ2-1 15 TRBV7-3 TRBD2 TGTGCCAGCAGCCCTCGGACTAGCGGGGGGCCTAATCTGTTCTTC CASSPRTSGGPNLFF
many TRBJ2-3 15 TRBV6-2/TRBV6-3 TRBD2 TGTGCCAGCGGGACTAGCGGGGGGAGCACAGATACGCAGTATTTT CASGTSGGSTDTQYF
many TRBJ1-4 19 TRBV13 - TGTGCCAGCAGCTTACAGGGCTTGATACCAACCGCAACTAATGAAAAACTGTTTTTT CASSLQGLIPTATNEKLFF
many TRBJ1-1 13 TRBV18 - TGTGCCAGCTCACCAATGACGAACACTGAAGCTTTCTTT CASSPMTNTEAFF
many TRBJ2-7 14 TRBV7-8 - TGTGCCAGCAGCCGGAGGGACAGTCCCTACGAGCAGTACTTC CASSRRDSPYEQYF
many TRBJ1-5 17 TRBV6-5 - TGTGCCAGCAGTTACTCGATGGTCGCCCCGGGGAATCAGCCCCAGCATTTT CASSYSMVAPGNQPQHF
many TRBJ1-4 15 TRBV5-4 TRBD1 TGTGCCAGCAGCTTGCAGGGGGTTCCTGGCGAAAAACTGTTTTTT CASSLQGVPGEKLFF
many TRBJ2-5 15 TRBV7-2 - TGTGCCAGCAGCTTACATCTTACCATCCAAGAGACCCAGTACTTC CASSLHLTIQETQYF